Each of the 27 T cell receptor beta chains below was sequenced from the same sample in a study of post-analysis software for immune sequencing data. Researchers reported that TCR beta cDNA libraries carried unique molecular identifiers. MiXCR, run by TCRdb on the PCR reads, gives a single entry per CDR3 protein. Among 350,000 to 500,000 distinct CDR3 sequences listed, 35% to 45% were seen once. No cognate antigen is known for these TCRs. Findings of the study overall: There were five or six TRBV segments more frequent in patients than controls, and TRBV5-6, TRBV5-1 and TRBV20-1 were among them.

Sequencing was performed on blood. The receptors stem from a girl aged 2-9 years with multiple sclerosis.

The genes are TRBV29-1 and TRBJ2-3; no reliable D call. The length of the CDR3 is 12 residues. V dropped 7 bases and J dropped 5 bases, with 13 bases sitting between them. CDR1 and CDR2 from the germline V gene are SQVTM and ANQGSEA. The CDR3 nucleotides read TGCAGCGCCGGGCTCTTGCGAGATACGCAGTATTTT. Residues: CSAGLLRDTQYF.

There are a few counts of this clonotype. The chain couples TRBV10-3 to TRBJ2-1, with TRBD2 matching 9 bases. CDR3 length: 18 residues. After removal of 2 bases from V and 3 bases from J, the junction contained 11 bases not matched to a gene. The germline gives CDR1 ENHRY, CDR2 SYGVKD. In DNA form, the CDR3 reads TGTGCCATCAGTGAGGGGGTAGCGGGAGCCCTTATCTACAATGAGCAGTTCTTC. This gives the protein CAISEGVAGALIYNEQFF.

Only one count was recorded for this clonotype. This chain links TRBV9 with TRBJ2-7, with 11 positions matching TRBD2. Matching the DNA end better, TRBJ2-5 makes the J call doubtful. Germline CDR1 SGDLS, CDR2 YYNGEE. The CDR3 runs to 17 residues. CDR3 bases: TGTGCCAGCAGCGTAGGTCTAGCGGGGGGCCGGATCGAGACCCAGTACTTC. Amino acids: CASSVGLAGGRIETQYF.

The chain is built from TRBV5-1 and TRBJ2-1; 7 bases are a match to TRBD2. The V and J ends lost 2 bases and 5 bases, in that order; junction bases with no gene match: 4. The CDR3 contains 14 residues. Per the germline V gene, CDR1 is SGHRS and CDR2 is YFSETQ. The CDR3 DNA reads TGCGCCAGCAGCTTTGAACTAGCGAACAATGAGCAGTTCTTC. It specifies CASSFELANNEQFF.

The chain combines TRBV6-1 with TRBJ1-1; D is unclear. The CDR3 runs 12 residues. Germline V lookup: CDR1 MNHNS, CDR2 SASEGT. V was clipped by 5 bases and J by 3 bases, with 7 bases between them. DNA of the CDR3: TGTGCCAGCAGTCGGCTGGACACTGAAGCTTTCTTT. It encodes CASSRLDTEAFF.

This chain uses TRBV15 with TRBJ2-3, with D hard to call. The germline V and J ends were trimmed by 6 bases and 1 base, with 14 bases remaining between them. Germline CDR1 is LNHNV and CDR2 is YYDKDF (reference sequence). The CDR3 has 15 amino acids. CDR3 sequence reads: CATSRRRSGTDTQYF. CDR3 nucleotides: TGTGCCACCAGTAGGCGTCGATCAGGCACAGATACGCAGTATTTT. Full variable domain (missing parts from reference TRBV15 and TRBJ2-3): DAMVIQNPRYQVTQFGKPVTLSCSQTLNHNVMYWYQQKSSQAPKLLFHYYDKDFNNEADTPDNFQSRRPNTSFCFLDIRSPGLGDTAMYLCATSRRRSGTDTQYFGPGTRLTVL.

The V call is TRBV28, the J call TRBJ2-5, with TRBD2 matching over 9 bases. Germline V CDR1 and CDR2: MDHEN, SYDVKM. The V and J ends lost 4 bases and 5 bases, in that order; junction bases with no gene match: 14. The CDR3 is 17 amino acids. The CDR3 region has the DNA TGTGCCAGCAGTTCCCCATATCGCGGGAGGGCCCCGGAGACCCAGTACTTC. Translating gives CASSSPYRGRAPETQYF.

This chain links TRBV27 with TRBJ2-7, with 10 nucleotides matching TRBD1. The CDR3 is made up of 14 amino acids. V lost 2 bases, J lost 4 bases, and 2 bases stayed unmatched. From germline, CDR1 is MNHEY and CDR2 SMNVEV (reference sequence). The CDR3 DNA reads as TGTGCCAGCAGTTTAACGGACAGGGGGTACGAGCAGTACTTC. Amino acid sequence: CASSLTDRGYEQYF.

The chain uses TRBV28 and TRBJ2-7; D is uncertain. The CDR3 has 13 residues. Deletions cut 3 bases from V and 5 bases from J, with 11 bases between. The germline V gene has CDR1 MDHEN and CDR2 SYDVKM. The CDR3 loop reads CASSFLPDDEQYF. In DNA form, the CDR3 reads TGTGCCAGCAGTTTCCTACCTGACGACGAGCAGTACTTC.

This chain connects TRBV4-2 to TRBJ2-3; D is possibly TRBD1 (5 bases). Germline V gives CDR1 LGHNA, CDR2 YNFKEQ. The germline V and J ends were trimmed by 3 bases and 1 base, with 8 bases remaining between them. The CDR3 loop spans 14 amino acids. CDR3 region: CASSHGARTDTQYF. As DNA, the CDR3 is TGTGCCAGCAGCCATGGGGCGCGCACAGATACGCAGTATTTT.

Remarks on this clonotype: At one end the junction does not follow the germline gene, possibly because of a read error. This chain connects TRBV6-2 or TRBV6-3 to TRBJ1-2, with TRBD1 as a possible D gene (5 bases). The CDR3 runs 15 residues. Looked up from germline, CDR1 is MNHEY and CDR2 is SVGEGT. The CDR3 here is CASSPSGVINYGYTF. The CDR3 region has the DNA TGTGCCAGCTCCCCTTCGGGGGTAATTAACTATGGCTACACCTTT.

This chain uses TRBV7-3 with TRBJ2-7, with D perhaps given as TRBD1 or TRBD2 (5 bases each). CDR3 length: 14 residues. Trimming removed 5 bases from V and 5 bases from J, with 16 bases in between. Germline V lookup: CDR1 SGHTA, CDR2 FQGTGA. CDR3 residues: CASSPTPGTHEQYF. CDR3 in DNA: TGTGCCAGCAGCCCTACCCCTGGGACCCACGAGCAGTACTTC.

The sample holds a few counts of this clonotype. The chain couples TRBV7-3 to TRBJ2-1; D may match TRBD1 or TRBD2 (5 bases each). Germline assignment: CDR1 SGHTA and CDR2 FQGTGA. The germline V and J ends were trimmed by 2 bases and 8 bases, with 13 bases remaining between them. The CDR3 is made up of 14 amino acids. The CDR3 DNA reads TGTGCCAGCAGCTTAGCCGGGACCGCTGATGAGCAGTTCTTC. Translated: CASSLAGTADEQFF.

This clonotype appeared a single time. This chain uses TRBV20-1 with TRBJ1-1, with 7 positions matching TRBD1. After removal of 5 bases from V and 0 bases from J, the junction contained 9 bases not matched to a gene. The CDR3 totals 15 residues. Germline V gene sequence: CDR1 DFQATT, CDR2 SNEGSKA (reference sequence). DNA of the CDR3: TGCAGTGCTCAAGACCGGGACAGCCTGAACACTGAAGCTTTCTTT. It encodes CSAQDRDSLNTEAFF.

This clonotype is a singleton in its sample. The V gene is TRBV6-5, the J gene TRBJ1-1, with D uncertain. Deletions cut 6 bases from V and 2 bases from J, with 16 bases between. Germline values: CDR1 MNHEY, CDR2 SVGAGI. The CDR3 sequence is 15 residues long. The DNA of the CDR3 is TGTGCCAGCAGGCCGGATAGGACCGGTAACACTGAAGCTTTCTTT. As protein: CASRPDRTGNTEAFF.

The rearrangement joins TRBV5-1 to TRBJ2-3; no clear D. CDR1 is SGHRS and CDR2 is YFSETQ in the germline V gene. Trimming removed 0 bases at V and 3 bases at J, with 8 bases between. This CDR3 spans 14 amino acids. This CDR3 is CASSLGSTTDTQYF. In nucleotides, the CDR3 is TGCGCCAGCAGCTTGGGCTCCACGACAGATACGCAGTATTTT.

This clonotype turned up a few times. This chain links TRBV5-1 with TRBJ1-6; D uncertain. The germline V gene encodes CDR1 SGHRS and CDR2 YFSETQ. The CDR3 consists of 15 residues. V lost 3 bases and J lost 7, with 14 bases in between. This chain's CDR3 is CASSSNGPENSPLHF. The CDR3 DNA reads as TGCGCCAGCAGCTCCAACGGGCCCGAAAATTCACCCCTCCACTTT.

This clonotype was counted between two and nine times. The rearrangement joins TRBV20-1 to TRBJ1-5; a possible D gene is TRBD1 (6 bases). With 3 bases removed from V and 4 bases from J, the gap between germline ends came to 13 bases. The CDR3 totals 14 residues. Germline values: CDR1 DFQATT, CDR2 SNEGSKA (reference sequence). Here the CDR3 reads CSARSQGRNQPQHF. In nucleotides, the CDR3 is TGCAGTGCTAGGTCACAGGGAAGGAATCAGCCCCAGCATTTT.

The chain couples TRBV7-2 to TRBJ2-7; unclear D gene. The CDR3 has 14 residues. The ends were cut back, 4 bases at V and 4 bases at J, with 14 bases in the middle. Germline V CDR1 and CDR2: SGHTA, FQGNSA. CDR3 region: CASSSSGPPYEQYF. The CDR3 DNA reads TGTGCCAGCAGCTCGTCCGGGCCACCATACGAGCAGTACTTC. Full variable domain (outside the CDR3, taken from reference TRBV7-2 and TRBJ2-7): GAGVSQSPSNKVTEKGKDVELRCDPISGHTALYWYRQSLGQGLEFLIYFQGNSAPDKSGLPSDRFSAERTGGSVSTLTIQRTQQEDSAVYLCASSSSGPPYEQYFGPGTRLTVT.

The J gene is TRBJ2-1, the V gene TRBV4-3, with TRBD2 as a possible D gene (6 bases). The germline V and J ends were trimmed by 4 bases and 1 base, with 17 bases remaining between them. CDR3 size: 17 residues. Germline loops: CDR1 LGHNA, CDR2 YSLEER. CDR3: CASSRNGAGLSYNEQFF. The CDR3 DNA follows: TGCGCCAGCAGCCGTAATGGGGCGGGGTTATCCTACAATGAGCAGTTCTTC.

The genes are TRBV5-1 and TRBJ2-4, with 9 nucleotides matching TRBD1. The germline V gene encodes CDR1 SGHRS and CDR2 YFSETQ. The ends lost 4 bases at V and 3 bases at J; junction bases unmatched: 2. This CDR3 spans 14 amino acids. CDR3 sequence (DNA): TGCGCCAGCAGCCGGACAGGGGACAAAAACATTCAGTACTTC. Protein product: CASSRTGDKNIQYF.

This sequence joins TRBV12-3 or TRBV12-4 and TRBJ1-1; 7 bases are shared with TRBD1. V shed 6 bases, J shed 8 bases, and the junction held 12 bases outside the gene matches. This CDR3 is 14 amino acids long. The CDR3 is CASSSETGPREAFF. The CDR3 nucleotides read TGTGCCAGCAGCTCAGAGACAGGGCCTAGGGAAGCTTTCTTT.

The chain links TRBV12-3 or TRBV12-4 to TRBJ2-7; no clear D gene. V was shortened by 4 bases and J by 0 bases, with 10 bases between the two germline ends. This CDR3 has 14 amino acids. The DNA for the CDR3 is TGTGCCAGCAGTTGTCACCGATTCTCCTACGAGCAGTACTTC. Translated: CASSCHRFSYEQYF.

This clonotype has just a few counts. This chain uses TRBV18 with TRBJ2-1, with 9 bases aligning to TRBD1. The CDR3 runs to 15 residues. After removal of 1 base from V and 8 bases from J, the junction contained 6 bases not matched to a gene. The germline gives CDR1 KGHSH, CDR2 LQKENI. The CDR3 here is CASSPRDRVPDEQFF. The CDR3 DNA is TGTGCCAGCTCACCACGGGACAGGGTACCAGATGAGCAGTTCTTC.

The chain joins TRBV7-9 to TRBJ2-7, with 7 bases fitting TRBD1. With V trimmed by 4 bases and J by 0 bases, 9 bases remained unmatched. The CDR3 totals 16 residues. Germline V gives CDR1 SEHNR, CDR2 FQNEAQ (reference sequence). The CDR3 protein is CASSSHLQGSSYEQYF. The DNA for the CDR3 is TGTGCCAGCAGCTCGCACTTACAGGGGAGCTCCTACGAGCAGTACTTC. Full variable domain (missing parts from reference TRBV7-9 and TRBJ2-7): DTGVSQNPRHKITKRGQNVTFRCDPISEHNRLYWYRQTLGQGPEFLTYFQNEAQLEKSRLLSDRFSAERPKGSFSTLEIQRTEQGDSAMYLCASSSHLQGSSYEQYFGPGTRLTVT.

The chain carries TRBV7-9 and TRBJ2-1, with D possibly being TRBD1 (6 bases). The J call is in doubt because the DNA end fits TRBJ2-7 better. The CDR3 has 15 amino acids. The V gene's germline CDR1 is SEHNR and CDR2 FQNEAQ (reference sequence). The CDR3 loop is CASSFHQGNYNEQYF. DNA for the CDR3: TGTGCCAGCAGCTTCCATCAGGGGAACTACAATGAGCAGTACTTC.

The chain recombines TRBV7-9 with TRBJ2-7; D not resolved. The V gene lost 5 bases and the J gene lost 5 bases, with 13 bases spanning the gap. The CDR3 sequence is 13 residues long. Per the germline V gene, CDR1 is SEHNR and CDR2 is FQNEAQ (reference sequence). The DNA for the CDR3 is TGTGCCAGCAGCACCGGGCCGAGCGACGAGCAGTACTTC. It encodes CASSTGPSDEQYF.